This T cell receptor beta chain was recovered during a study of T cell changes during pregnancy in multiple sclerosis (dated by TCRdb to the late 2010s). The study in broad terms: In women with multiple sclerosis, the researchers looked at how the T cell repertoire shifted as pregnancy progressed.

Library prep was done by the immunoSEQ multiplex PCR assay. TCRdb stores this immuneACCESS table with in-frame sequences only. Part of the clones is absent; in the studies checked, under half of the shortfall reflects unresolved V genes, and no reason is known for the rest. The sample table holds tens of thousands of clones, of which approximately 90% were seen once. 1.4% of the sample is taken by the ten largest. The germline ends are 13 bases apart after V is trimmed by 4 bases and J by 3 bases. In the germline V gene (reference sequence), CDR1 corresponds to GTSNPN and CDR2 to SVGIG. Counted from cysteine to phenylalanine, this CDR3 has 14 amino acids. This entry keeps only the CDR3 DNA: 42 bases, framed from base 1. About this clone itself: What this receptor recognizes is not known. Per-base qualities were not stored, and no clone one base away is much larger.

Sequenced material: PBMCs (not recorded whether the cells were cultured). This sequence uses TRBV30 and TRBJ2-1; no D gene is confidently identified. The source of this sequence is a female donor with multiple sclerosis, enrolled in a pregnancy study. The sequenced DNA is TGTGCCTGGATACGTGGCGGAAACTACAATGAGCAGTTCTTC. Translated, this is CAWIRGGNYNEQFF.